This T cell receptor (beta chain) comes out of a study of blood T cells in healthy people across ages. Study-level results: Long-lived donors exceeded aged donors in naive CD4+ cells and diversity. Because donor CMV status was unknown, expanded clonotype changes were possibly confounded.

Combining a sample-barcoded 5' primer with a J-beta primer mix, a second PCR ran for roughly 6 to 11 cycles. Each CDR3 protein gets one entry after TCRdb re-called the 5' RACE reads with MiXCR. The table shows some 790,000 distinct CDR3 sequences, with more than 25% occurring only once. The germline V gene has CDR1 DFQATT and CDR2 SNEGSKA (reference sequence). The CDR3 extends over 15 amino acids. Trimming left V 0 bases short and J 11 bases short, with 22 bases between. Concerning this clonotype itself: The antigen is unknown. A clone one base away is much larger, so this may be a read error.

The origin of this receptor is an elderly woman in good health. The rearrangement uses TRBV20-1 and TRBJ2-5; a weak D match, TRBD1 (5 bases). Sequencing was carried out using blood. CDR3 bases: TGCAGTGCTAGAGATGGAGCCAGGGCCCTAGGTATGCAGTACTTC. Protein: CSARDGARALGMQYF.